This T cell receptor beta chain was recovered during a study of CXCR3-negative and CXCR3-positive naive CD8 T cells. Findings of the study overall: Memory cells showed distinct TRBV-TRBJ patterns, while the two naive subsets matched. Relative to CXCR3-negative naive cells, CXCR3-positive naive cells had more hydrophobic TRB CDR3s. Memory CD8+ cells showed much lower diversity, while both naive subsets displayed comparably high diversity. After cryopreservation, CXCR3 expression dropped partially; most assays used fresh PBMCs.

All CD8+ T cell subsets were sorted in triplicate at 300,000 to 350,000 cells each. The TRB libraries of cDNA were built by UMI-labeled 5' RACE. TCRdb re-called the 5' RACE reads; one entry per CDR3 protein, DNA not given. Its table lists 90,000 to 150,000 distinct CDR3 sequences. Germline V lookup: CDR1 SGHVS, CDR2 FNYEAQ. The CDR3 loop spans 16 amino acids. For this clonotype: As yet, its antigen is unknown.

The TCR was taken from a human donor in good health. Some clones in this sample may be carry-over from other donors' samples. Sequencing was done on a sample of naive CXCR3+ CD8+ T cells from blood. As for subset: CD45RO-CCR7+CD27+CD95- naive CD8+ T cells expressing CXCR3 (TNR3+). The rearrangement joins TRBV7-6 to TRBJ1-4; TCRdb designates TRBD1, a call that cannot be tested without DNA. The CDR3 sequence: CASSLGPGDANEKLFF.